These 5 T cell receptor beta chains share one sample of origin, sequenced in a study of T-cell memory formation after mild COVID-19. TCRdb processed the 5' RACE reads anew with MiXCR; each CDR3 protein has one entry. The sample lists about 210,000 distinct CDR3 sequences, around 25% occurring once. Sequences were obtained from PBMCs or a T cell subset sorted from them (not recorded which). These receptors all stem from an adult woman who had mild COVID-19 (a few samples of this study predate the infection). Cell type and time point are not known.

The CDR3 DNA is TGTGCCAGCAGCCGTAGGGAGCACCATGAGCAGTTCTTC. Amino acids: CASSRREHHEQFF. This rearrangement joins TRBV12-3 or TRBV12-4 to TRBJ2-1, with TRBD2 as a possible D gene (5 bases). The CDR3 totals 13 residues. The V gene lost 6 bases and the J gene lost 8 bases, with 14 bases spanning the gap.

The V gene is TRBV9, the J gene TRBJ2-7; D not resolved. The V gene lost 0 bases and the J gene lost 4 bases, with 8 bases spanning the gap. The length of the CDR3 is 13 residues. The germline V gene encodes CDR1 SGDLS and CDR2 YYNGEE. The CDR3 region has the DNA TGTGCCAGCAGCGTAGACTCAGGATACGAGCAGTACTTC. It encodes CASSVDSGYEQYF.

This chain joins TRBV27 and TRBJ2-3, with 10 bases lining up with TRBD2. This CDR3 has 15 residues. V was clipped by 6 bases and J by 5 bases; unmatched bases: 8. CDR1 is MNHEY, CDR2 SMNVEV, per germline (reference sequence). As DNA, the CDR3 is TGTGCCAGCAGCCCATTAGCGGGAGGAGGAGATACGCAGTATTTT. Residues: CASSPLAGGGDTQYF.

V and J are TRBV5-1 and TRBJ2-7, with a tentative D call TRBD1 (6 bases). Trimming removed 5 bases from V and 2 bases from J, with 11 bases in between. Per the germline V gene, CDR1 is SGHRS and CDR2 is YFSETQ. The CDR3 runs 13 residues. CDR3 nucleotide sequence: TGCGCCAGCAGAAATGGGACAACCTACGAGCAGTACTTC. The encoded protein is CASRNGTTYEQYF.

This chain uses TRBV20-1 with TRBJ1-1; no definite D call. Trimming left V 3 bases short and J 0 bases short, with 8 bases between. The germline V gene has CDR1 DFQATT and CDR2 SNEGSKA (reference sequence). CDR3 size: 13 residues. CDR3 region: CSASKEMNTEAFF. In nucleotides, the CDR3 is TGCAGTGCTAGCAAGGAGATGAACACTGAAGCTTTCTTT.